The T cell receptor (beta chain) under discussion was sequenced for a study of human T cells and chemical hapten exposure. This clonotype was seen ten or more times. Its antigen is undetermined. Whole-study results and caveats: Relative to control repertoires, expanded TCRs gave rise to significantly more large CDR3 similarity clusters.

Trimming took 3 bases from V and 7 from J; bases not matched to a gene: 12. The CDR3 extends over 14 amino acids. Germline V gene sequence: CDR1 SQVTM, CDR2 ANQGSEA. Time point given: pre-sensitization, week 0. Sample treatment: therapeutic diphenylcyclopropenone sensitization with weekly scalp DPC. TCRdb independently ran MiXCR on the RACE reads; one entry per CDR3 protein. The data contain fewer than 300,000 distinct CDR3 sequences, about 9% of them singletons. The receptor was derived from a woman aged 40 to 49 with alopecia areata. Some clones in this sample may be carry-over from other donors' samples. This specimen consisted of whole blood, obtained in connection with sensitization to the hapten diphenylcyclopropenone (DPC). The rearrangement links TRBV29-1 to TRBJ2-7; 7 positions agree with TRBD2. The CDR3 DNA is TGCAGCGTTGAGGAGCGGGGAAGTCGGAGAGAGCAGTACTTC. As protein: CSVEERGSRREQYF.